This entry concerns a single T cell receptor beta chain. A junction end diverges from the germline sequence, so it may reflect a read error. This entry belongs to a study of cytomegalovirus exposure and HLA in healthy donors. Germline V lookup: CDR1 SEHNR, CDR2 FQNEAQ (reference sequence). This CDR3 has 14 amino acids. PCR was performed using 60 Vbeta and 13 Jbeta primers. The assay was immunoSEQ multiplex PCR, and TCRdb's table has in-frame clones only and misses some. The profile shows 150,000 to 200,000 clones, about 75% of them singletons. Sequenced input: PBMCs. The chain employs TRBV7-9 and TRBJ1-1; the D gene is possibly TRBD1 (6 bases). This clonotype originated in a man between 18 and 35 years old in good health and CMV-seropositive. CDR3 protein: CSSRRGQPNTEAFF. The DNA of the CDR3 is TGTTCCAGCAGACGCGGACAGCCGAACACTGAAGCTTTCTTT.